The TCR beta chain described here comes from a study of T cell changes during pregnancy in multiple sclerosis. Clones were read by immunoSEQ multiplex PCR, and TCRdb kept only the in-frame ones, dropping some. The table includes about 55,000 clones, roughly 94% detected once. The source material was CD8+ T cells from peripheral blood mononuclear cells, sampled in the third trimester of pregnancy. The TCR comes from a female donor with multiple sclerosis, enrolled in a pregnancy study.

The CDR3 bases are TGCGCCAGCAGTGAAAGTGGGAGGGCCTTCAATGAGCAGTTCTTC. This sequence encodes CASSESGRAFNEQFF. The rearrangement joins TRBV10-2 to TRBJ2-1; 7 bases are a match to TRBD2. Germline trimming cut 3 bases from V and 6 bases from J; bases unmatched to any gene: 8. CDR1 WSHSY and CDR2 SAAADI come from the germline V gene. There are 15 residues in the CDR3.